These 28 T cell receptor beta chains share one sample of origin, sequenced in a study of shared clonotypes between healthy human individuals. Produced via immunoSEQ multiplex PCR; TCRdb's table is partial and in-frame only. The table lists approximately 500,000 clones, approximately 80% of them singletons. Sequencing input: PBMCs. These TCRs come from a woman aged 40 to 50 in good health. Some clones in this sample may be carry-over from other donors' samples.

The chain employs TRBV27 and TRBJ2-7; TRBD1 agrees at 7 bases. Trimming at V came to 8 bases and at J to 7 bases, leaving 11 bases not matched to a gene. Germline loops: CDR1 MNHEY, CDR2 SMNVEV (reference sequence). The CDR3 runs to 13 residues. CDR3 sequence reads: CASRFTGTVEQYF. The CDR3 DNA is TGTGCCAGCCGATTCACCGGGACAGTTGAGCAGTACTTC.

Of note for this clone: In the same sample, other DNA sequences code for this CDR3. This chain uses TRBV7-2 with TRBJ2-7; 8 bases line up with TRBD1. Germline lookup yields CDR1 SGHTA and CDR2 FQGNSA. V dropped 0 bases and J dropped 2; count of bases not matched to a gene: 3. The CDR3 is 15 amino acids. CDR3 DNA: TGTGCCAGCAGCTTAGCCGGGACAGGACCCTACGAGCAGTACTTC. Residues: CASSLAGTGPYEQYF.

The sample holds a few counts of this clone. The chain couples TRBV7-9 to TRBJ1-3; no firm D call. CDR1 is SEHNR and CDR2 is FQNEAQ in the germline V gene (reference sequence). Trimming removed 2 bases at V and 2 bases at J, with 4 bases between. CDR3 length: 13 residues. The CDR3 DNA reads as TGTGCCAGCAGCTTACAGGCTGGAAACACCATATATTTT. It yields the protein CASSLQAGNTIYF. Based on the CDR3 plus reference TRBV7-9 and TRBJ1-3, the full variable domain is DTGVSQNPRHKITKRGQNVTFRCDPISEHNRLYWYRQTLGQGPEFLTYFQNEAQLEKSRLLSDRFSAERPKGSFSTLEIQRTEQGDSAMYLCASSLQAGNTIYFGEGSWLTVV.

With respect to this clone: One end of the junction does not line up with germline, which may come from a read error. In DNA, the CDR3 is TGTGCCAGCACCTTAGCGGGTGGCAATGAGCAGTTCTTC. This codes for CASTLAGGNEQFF. The chain combines TRBV7-9 with TRBJ2-1; 7 positions agree with TRBD2. The CDR3 spans 13 residues. CDR1 is SEHNR, CDR2 FQNEAQ, per germline (reference sequence).

The chain links TRBV29-1 to TRBJ2-3, with D unresolved. V gave up 4 bases and J gave up 2 bases, with 10 bases separating them. CDR3 length equals 13 residues. From germline, CDR1 is SQVTM and CDR2 ANQGSEA. Written as DNA, the CDR3 is TGCAGCGTTGTTGATATAACCACAGATACGCAGTATTTT. Amino acid sequence: CSVVDITTDTQYF.

V and J are TRBV7-8 and TRBJ1-2; 9 nucleotides align to TRBD1. The V gene's germline CDR1 is SGHVS and CDR2 FQNEAQ. This CDR3 has 17 residues. Germline trimming cut 0 bases from V and 3 bases from J; bases unmatched to any gene: 8. CDR3 DNA sequence: TGTGCCAGCAGCTTAGCCACACAGGGGGCTGGGTACTATGGCTACACCTTC. Translated: CASSLATQGAGYYGYTF.

V usage is TRBV7-9 and J usage is TRBJ2-3; D may be TRBD2 (6 bases). This CDR3 has 15 residues. Germline assignment: CDR1 SEHNR and CDR2 FQNEAQ (reference sequence). The V and J ends lost 4 bases and 0 bases respectively, with 11 bases between them. This CDR3 is CASSSPGASTDTQYF. The CDR3 DNA is TGTGCCAGCAGCTCCCCGGGAGCTAGCACAGATACGCAGTATTTT. The full variable domain, its missing parts supplied by reference TRBV7-9 and TRBJ2-3, is DTGVSQNPRHKITKRGQNVTFRCDPISEHNRLYWYRQTLGQGPEFLTYFQNEAQLEKSRLLSDRFSAERPKGSFSTLEIQRTEQGDSAMYLCASSSPGASTDTQYFGPGTRLTVL.

This clone was detected a few times. The chain is built from TRBV29-1 and TRBJ2-1; TRBD2 agrees at 10 bases. V was clipped by 1 base and J by 15 bases; unmatched bases: 12. Looked up from germline, CDR1 is SQVTM and CDR2 is ANQGSEA. The CDR3 runs 14 residues. CDR3 residues: CSVEVSASGRGGFF. Here the CDR3 DNA reads TGCAGCGTTGAAGTTAGCGCTAGCGGGAGAGGGGGGTTCTTC.

V gene TRBV27 combines with J gene TRBJ2-7; 11 bases map to TRBD2. The V segment lost 5 bases and the J segment 5 bases; nucleotides outside the gene matches: 11. This CDR3 region has 16 residues. Germline CDR1 MNHEY, CDR2 SMNVEV (reference sequence). The CDR3 region has the DNA TGTGCCAGCAGTCCGACCGGGACTAGCGGTATCGACGAGCAGTACTTC. This codes for CASSPTGTSGIDEQYF.

In this sample, this clone turned up once. The rearrangement uses TRBV9 and TRBJ1-2; no clear D. Per germline, CDR1 SGDLS and CDR2 YYNGEE. V lost 3 bases and J lost 4, with 10 bases in between. CDR3 length equals 13 residues. In DNA, the CDR3 is TGTGCCAGCAGCGCCGCGGAGACCTATGGCTACACCTTC. This sequence encodes CASSAAETYGYTF.

With regard to this clone: The sample contains more than one DNA sequence encoding this CDR3. This chain connects TRBV18 to TRBJ1-1; D may be TRBD1 (5 bases). The CDR3 runs 13 residues. The V end lost 3 bases, the J end lost 1 base, and 6 bases lay between the germline ends. Germline V gene sequence: CDR1 KGHSH, CDR2 LQKENI. CDR3 nucleotides: TGTGCCAGCTCACCGGGACGGAACACTGAAGCTTTCTTT. Residues: CASSPGRNTEAFF.

J is TRBJ2-1 and V is TRBV28, with 9 bases aligning to TRBD2. The CDR3 has 15 residues. After removal of 3 bases from V and 8 bases from J, the junction contained 8 bases not matched to a gene. Germline V gene lookup returns CDR1 MDHEN and CDR2 SYDVKM. CDR3 DNA sequence: TGTGCCAGCAGTTTTCTGCGGGAGGGGGGCGATGAGCAGTTCTTC. Protein: CASSFLREGGDEQFF.

J is TRBJ2-3 and V is TRBV30, with D possibly matching TRBD2 (5 bases). Between the trimmed V and J ends, which lost 3 bases and 6 bases, there was a span of 7 bases. The CDR3 covers 11 residues. CDR1 and CDR2 (germline): GTSNPN, SVGIG (reference sequence). The CDR3: CAWRRVDTQYF. CDR3 nucleotide sequence: TGTGCCTGGAGGCGGGTTGATACGCAGTATTTT.

The rearrangement links TRBV6-6 to TRBJ2-1, with 14 bases aligning to TRBD2. V lost 2 bases and J lost 6; bases outside the gene matches: 3. CDR1 and CDR2 (germline): MNHNY, SVGAGI (reference sequence). CDR3 size: 16 residues. This chain's CDR3 is CASSYPGLAGVNEQFF. CDR3 nucleotide sequence: TGTGCCAGCAGTTACCCGGGACTAGCGGGAGTCAATGAGCAGTTCTTC.

This chain links TRBV19 with TRBJ2-1, with D perhaps TRBD1 (6 bases). Trimming removed 7 bases at V and 6 bases at J, with 19 bases between. This CDR3 is 15 amino acids long. The germline V gene has CDR1 LNHDA and CDR2 SQIVND (reference sequence). The CDR3 spells CASTPNRAVSNEQFF. CDR3 DNA sequence: TGTGCCAGTACACCAAACAGGGCGGTTTCCAATGAGCAGTTCTTC.

The rearrangement joins TRBV28 to TRBJ2-1; 13 positions match TRBD2. The germline V gene has CDR1 MDHEN and CDR2 SYDVKM. CDR3 length: 15 amino acids. J lost 9 bases, V lost 6 bases, and 8 bases had no gene match. The DNA of the CDR3 is TGTGCCAGCAGACAAGGACTAGCGGGAGTCCTTGAGCAGTTCTTC. It translates to CASRQGLAGVLEQFF. The full variable domain, rest sourced from reference TRBV28 and TRBJ2-1, is DVKVTQSSRYLVKRTGEKVFLECVQDMDHENMFWYRQDPGLGLRLIYFSYDVKMKEKGDIPEGYSVSREKKERFSLILESASTNQTSMYLCASRQGLAGVLEQFFGPGTRLTVL.

V gene TRBV4-2 combines with J gene TRBJ2-5, with TRBD2 as a possible D gene (6 bases). Germline lookup yields CDR1 LGHNA and CDR2 YNFKEQ. The germline V and J ends were trimmed by 4 bases and 5 bases, with 20 bases remaining between them. This CDR3 is 16 amino acids long. The CDR3 loop reads CASSPTAGLRLETQYF. The CDR3 nucleotides are TGTGCCAGCAGCCCAACTGCGGGGCTACGATTGGAGACCCAGTACTTC.

The chain carries TRBV27 and TRBJ2-5, with 12 bases matching TRBD1. This CDR3 has 16 amino acids. Germline loops: CDR1 MNHEY, CDR2 SMNVEV (reference sequence). Trimming cost V 5 bases and J 1 base; bases outside gene matches: 5. DNA of the CDR3: TGTGCCAGCAGTCCCGGGACAGGGGGCTTCCAAGAGACCCAGTACTTC. Translating gives CASSPGTGGFQETQYF.

The chain recombines TRBV9 with TRBJ2-5; D remains ambiguous. V lost 0 bases and J 5 bases, leaving 11 bases between the germline ends. The CDR3 consists of 14 residues. Germline V gene sequence: CDR1 SGDLS, CDR2 YYNGEE. DNA for the CDR3: TGTGCCAGCAGCGTAGGAGTGGTCCGGGAGACCCAGTACTTC. This sequence encodes CASSVGVVRETQYF.

This clone was detected once. This chain joins TRBV6-4 and TRBJ1-2; 10 positions match TRBD1. V trimming: 4 bases; J trimming: 10 bases; junction bases outside the gene matches: 6. The CDR3 has 13 residues. The germline V gene encodes CDR1 MRHNA and CDR2 SNTAGT. The CDR3: CASSVTGTGDYTF. CDR3 in DNA: TGTGCCAGCAGTGTCACCGGGACAGGGGACTACACCTTC.

This clone was counted a few times. V usage is TRBV2 and J usage is TRBJ2-1, with a weak D call TRBD1 (6 bases). The V gene's germline CDR1 is SNHLY and CDR2 FYNNEI. Trimming took 3 bases from V and 8 from J, leaving 11 bases between them. The CDR3 covers 13 residues. The DNA of the CDR3 is TGTGCCAGCAGTGACTACAGGGCCGATGAGCAGTTCTTC. Translating it yields CASSDYRADEQFF.

This sequence joins TRBV4-3 and TRBJ2-1; 9 bases agree with TRBD2. The CDR3 runs 15 residues. The V and J ends lost 4 bases and 7 bases, in that order; junction bases with no gene match: 8. Germline assignment: CDR1 LGHNA and CDR2 YSLEER. The CDR3 coding sequence is TGCGCCAGCAGCCCTAGCGGGACCCAGGCTAATGAGCAGTTCTTC. It is translated as CASSPSGTQANEQFF.

The chain has TRBV11-2 and TRBJ2-5, with D uncertain. The germline V gene has CDR1 SGHAT and CDR2 FQNNGV. This CDR3 contains 14 residues. Trimming cost V 1 base and J 4 bases, with 10 bases left between them. The CDR3 protein is CASSLAEGTETQYF. CDR3 bases: TGTGCCAGCAGCTTAGCGGAAGGAACAGAGACCCAGTACTTC. The whole variable domain, remainder taken from reference TRBV11-2 and TRBJ2-5, is EAGVAQSPRYKIIEKRQSVAFWCNPISGHATLYWYQQILGQGPKLLIQFQNNGVVDDSQLPKDRFSAERLKGVDSTLKIQPAKLEDSAVYLCASSLAEGTETQYFGPGTRLLVL.

CDR3 in amino acids: CATLPRDSDSNQPQHF. CDR3 sequence (DNA): TGTGCCACACTTCCCCGGGACTCGGATAGCAATCAGCCCCAGCATTTT. The chain uses TRBV19 and TRBJ1-5; maybe TRBD1 (5 bases). V lost 10 bases, J lost 0 bases, and 19 bases lay in between. The CDR3 totals 16 residues. Germline lookup yields CDR1 LNHDA and CDR2 SQIVND (reference sequence).

V gene TRBV2 combines with J gene TRBJ1-4; D gene uncertain. The CDR3 consists of 15 residues. Trimming left V 5 bases short and J 5 bases short, with 15 bases between. Germline lookup yields CDR1 SNHLY and CDR2 FYNNEI. The CDR3 loop is CASSRRGGKNEKLFF. CDR3 coding DNA: TGTGCCAGCAGTAGACGGGGAGGGAAGAATGAAAAACTGTTTTTT.

This clone was observed a few times. The chain couples TRBV6-5 to TRBJ2-7, with TRBD1 matching 7 bases. This CDR3 contains 13 residues. Germline lookup yields CDR1 MNHEY and CDR2 SVGAGI. Trimming took 2 bases from V and 3 from J; bases not matched to a gene: 1. In DNA, the CDR3 is TGTGCCAGCAGTTACGGGGACAGCTACGAGCAGTACTTC. As protein: CASSYGDSYEQYF.

The V and J genes are TRBV10-3 and TRBJ2-1; D not resolved. V was pared by 5 bases and J by 6 bases, with 14 bases between. The CDR3 runs to 14 residues. The germline V gene encodes CDR1 ENHRY and CDR2 SYGVKD. CDR3 sequence (DNA): TGTGCCATCAGTTCGTCGCGAGCTGGCAATGAGCAGTTCTTC. Translated: CAISSSRAGNEQFF.

The V and J genes are TRBV14 and TRBJ2-7, with 10 bases lining up with TRBD2. The V and J ends lost 6 bases and 3 bases, in that order; junction bases with no gene match: 5. Germline loops: CDR1 SGHDN, CDR2 FVKESK. The CDR3 spans 14 residues. CDR3 sequence reads: CASRASGSVYEQYF. In DNA, the CDR3 is TGTGCCAGCAGAGCTAGCGGGAGTGTCTACGAGCAGTACTTC.